The table lists the clone carrying this T cell receptor (beta chain) with many counts. Its antigen remains unidentified. These data come from a study of T-cell memory formation after mild COVID-19. Study-wide background: Most TCR clusters belonged to a single donor.

J was trimmed by 4 bases and V by 2 bases; bases with no gene match: 5. The CDR3 loop spans 15 amino acids. The V gene's germline CDR1 is MRHNA and CDR2 SNTAGT. Constant-segment primers served in 5'RACE that generated TCR alpha and TCR beta cDNA libraries bearing sample barcodes and UMIs. TCRdb independently ran MiXCR on the 5' RACE reads; one entry per CDR3 protein. Of some 280,000 distinct CDR3 sequences listed, 15% to 20% are singletons. Whole-study findings and limits: Mainly in CM and EM were contracting CD4+ clones; CD8+ were in EMRA.

The sequenced sample was PBMCs or a T cell subset sorted from them (not recorded which). The source of this sequence is a man between 18 and 35 years old who had mild COVID-19 (a few samples of this study predate the infection). Cell type and time point are not known. V and J are TRBV6-4 and TRBJ2-1; 7 nucleotides align to TRBD1. The CDR3 loop reads CASSDTTGAYNEQFF. The CDR3 DNA sequence: TGTGCCAGCAGTGACACCACAGGGGCGTACAATGAGCAGTTCTTC.